The TCR beta chain described here comes from a study of molecular identifiers for immune sequencing clone quantification. Sorted inputs of roughly 19,000 to 1,100,000 cells, with 10%, 30% or 50% RNA, yielded naive CD8 libraries. The sample holds a few counts of this clonotype. MiXCR, applied by TCRdb to the PCR reads, yields one record per CDR3 protein. The repertoire holds 400,000 to 600,000 distinct CDR3 sequences, with roughly 25% as singletons. Specimen: naive CD8+ T cells from blood, with Jurkat cell RNA spiked in. Subset defined: FACS-sorted CD8+CD4-CCR7+CD45RA+ naive T cells. The receptor comes from a human donor in good health. Some libraries in this study had Jurkat cell RNA spiked in.

CDR3 sequence reads: CASSVDREEGTEAFF. The DNA for the CDR3 is TGTGCCAGCAGTGTAGACAGGGAGGAAGGAACTGAAGCTTTCTTT. The V call is TRBV25-1, the J call TRBJ1-1; 7 positions agree with TRBD1. The germline V gene has CDR1 MGHDK and CDR2 SYGVNS. With 4 bases clipped from V and 5 bases from J, the junction kept 10 bases outside the gene matches. This CDR3 region has 15 residues. The whole variable domain, remainder taken from reference TRBV25-1 and TRBJ1-1, is EADIYQTPRYLVIGTGKKITLECSQTMGHDKMYWYQQDPGMELHLIHYSYGVNSTEKGDLSSESTVSRIRTEHFPLTLESARPSHTSQYLCASSVDREEGTEAFFGQGTRLTVV.